This TCR beta chain was sequenced for a study of cytomegalovirus exposure and HLA in healthy donors. Turning to the study itself: Earlier findings included more than 95 million unique TCR beta sequences obtained from 150 million to 200 million T cells. Study-wide points: Cytomegalovirus status was reportedly diagnosed by the classifier with high sensitivity and specificity. Testing in vitro showed a few CMV-associated chains specific for CMV antigens.

Amplification used 60 Vbeta primers and 13 Jbeta primers. Sequencing was performed with immunoSEQ multiplex PCR; in TCRdb, only in-frame clones are kept and a portion is missing. The table lists 150,000 to 200,000 clones, approximately 85% of them singletons. Of note for this clone: Its specificity is not known.

The source is a man aged 18 to 35 in good health and CMV-seronegative. The specimen sequenced was PBMCs.

CDR3 DNA sequence: TGTGCCAGCAGTGAACAAGAAGCGGGGGACGGGGGCGAGCAGTACTTC. It encodes CASSEQEAGDGGEQYF. The chain is built from TRBV6-1 and TRBJ2-7; 8 bases fit TRBD2. Germline values: CDR1 MNHNS, CDR2 SASEGT. This CDR3 has 16 amino acids. The V gene end was trimmed by 2 bases and the J gene end by 6 bases; junction bases not matched to a gene: 12.